The T cell receptor beta chain under discussion was sequenced for a study of human T cells and chemical hapten exposure. Overall study: Diphenylcyclopropenone was applied weekly to patients' scalps across the roughly 23-week study.

The time point is: patch test 1, 2 weeks after DPC sensitization. Treatment specified: therapeutic diphenylcyclopropenone sensitization with weekly scalp DPC. This CDR3 has 12 amino acids. Germline CDR1 reads LGHNT; CDR2 reads FRNRAP. Trimming stripped 4 bases from V and 12 bases from J, with 13 bases between. Study processing details: Per sample, the median was 95,638 TCRs, with values from 23,224 to 690,600. TCRdb processed the RACE reads anew with MiXCR; each CDR3 protein has one entry. The authors' filters were not applied to this entry. The sample includes roughly 160,000 distinct CDR3 sequences, roughly 15% seen only once; the top ten take about 1.8%. Findings of the study overall: The number of TCRs over 1 in 1000 frequency stayed unchanged after DPC.

This clonotype turned up a few times. Its antigen is unidentified. The sample consisted of whole blood, taken in connection with sensitization to the hapten diphenylcyclopropenone (DPC). The V gene is TRBV12-5, the J gene TRBJ2-1; D could derive from TRBD1 or TRBD2 (5 bases each). This TCR came from a woman aged 25 to 39 with alopecia areata. Some clones in this sample may be carry-over from other donors' samples. DNA for the CDR3: TGTGCTAGTGGTTCCCCGGGAACAGGGCAGTTCTTC. Its translation is CASGSPGTGQFF. Full variable domain (outside the CDR3, taken from reference TRBV12-5 and TRBJ2-1): DARVTQTPRHKVTEMGQEVTMRCQPILGHNTVFWYRQTMMQGLELLAYFRNRAPLDDSGMPKDRFSAEMPDATLATLKIQPSEPRDSAVYFCASGSPGTGQFFGPGTRLTVL.